This T cell receptor (beta chain) was documented in a study of blood T cell repertoires in COVID-19. Study as a whole: Sources were T cells, B-cell-depleted T cells, or PBMCs; the material itself was cDNA or gDNA.

Profiling relied on immunoSEQ multiplex PCR, and the TCRdb table lists in-frame clones only, not all of them. Among a few hundred thousand clones listed, 84% were seen once. V lost 2 bases to trimming and J lost 4 bases, with 6 bases between them. Germline CDR1 is LGHDT and CDR2 is YNNKEL (reference sequence). CDR3 length equals 13 residues. Sequenced sample: peripheral blood. The TCR originated in a woman aged 40 to 49 who had recovered from COVID-19. The genes are TRBV3-1 (or the pseudogene TRBV3-2) and TRBJ1-5; D ambiguous. CDR3 region: CASSQTTNQPQHF. The CDR3, as DNA: TGTGCCAGCAGCCAAACTACAAATCAGCCCCAGCATTTT.